The 31 T cell receptor beta chains below were found in one sample sequenced in a study of blood T cells in healthy people across ages. The second PCR ran about 7 to 12 cycles with a sample-barcoded 5' primer and J-beta primers. TCRdb recomputed calls from the 5' RACE reads with MiXCR, one row per CDR3 protein. The table shows hundreds of thousands of distinct CDR3 sequences, with roughly 50% occurring only once. The sequenced material came from blood. These receptors were obtained from a man aged 80 or over in good health.

The chain has TRBV20-1 and TRBJ2-4; no clear D. The assigned J gene may be wrong: the sequence end matches TRBJ2-5 better. Per germline, CDR1 DFQATT and CDR2 SNEGSKA (reference sequence). The CDR3 sequence is 12 residues long. The CDR3 DNA reads TGCAGTGCTCCAGCCAGGTTGGAGACCCAGTACTTC. Amino acid sequence: CSAPARLETQYF.

V and J are TRBV9 and TRBJ2-3; TRBD2 aligns across 9 bases. The junction had 16 bases not matched to a gene; V was cut back by 0 bases and J by 14 bases. Per germline, CDR1 SGDLS and CDR2 YYNGEE. This CDR3 comprises 16 residues. In nucleotides, the CDR3 is TGTGCCAGCAGCGTAGAGGCGGGAGGGCGGTACAGACACGCGTATTTT. Residues: CASSVEAGGRYRHAYF.

Notes on this clonotype: A junction boundary mismatches the germline segment, possibly from a read error. The gene calls are TRBV5-1 and TRBJ2-1, with 10 positions matching TRBD2. This CDR3 is built from 14 residues. Germline CDR1 reads SGHRS; CDR2 reads YFSETQ. The CDR3, as DNA: TGCGCTAGCAGCCAGCTAGCGGGAGACAATGAGCAGTTCTTC. Its translation: CASSQLAGDNEQFF.

The chain joins TRBV4-2 to TRBJ2-7; 8 nucleotides align to TRBD2. J was trimmed by 7 bases and V by 1 base; bases with no gene match: 12. Per the germline V gene, CDR1 is LGHNA and CDR2 is YNFKEQ. The CDR3 spans 16 residues. The CDR3 DNA sequence: TGTGCCAGCAGCCAAGGACGCCTAGCCCGGGGGGGGGAGCAGTACTTC. Translated: CASSQGRLARGGEQYF.

This clonotype has a handful of counts. The chain has TRBV7-2 and TRBJ1-6; D perhaps matches TRBD1 (6 bases). The V gene lost 8 bases and the J gene lost 9 bases, with 17 bases spanning the gap. CDR1 and CDR2 from the germline V gene are SGHTA and FQGNSA. The CDR3 runs 14 residues. CDR3 nucleotide sequence: TGTGCCAGCGGCCGGGGGGGCGTCGGTTCACCCCTCCACTTT. Translated, it gives CASGRGGVGSPLHF.

The chain recombines TRBV27 with TRBJ2-7; either TRBD1 or TRBD2 may supply D (6 bases each). Germline V gene sequence: CDR1 MNHEY, CDR2 SMNVEV (reference sequence). The V end lost 5 bases, the J end lost 7 bases, and 21 bases lay between the germline ends. CDR3 length: 15 amino acids. The DNA of the CDR3 is TGTGCCAGCAGTCCCATGGGACTTGGGGGCCATGAGCAGTACTTC. It is translated as CASSPMGLGGHEQYF.

As regards this clonotype: The junction does not match germline at one end; this may be a read error. The chain combines TRBV27 with TRBJ2-7; TRBD1 matches at 11 bases. The CDR3 is 18 amino acids. Germline lookup yields CDR1 MNHEY and CDR2 SMNVEV (reference sequence). The CDR3 sequence is CASNLRGEDRGLPYEQYF. As DNA, the CDR3 is TGTGCCAGCAATTTAAGAGGCGAGGACAGGGGGCTTCCCTACGAGCAGTACTTC.

For this clonotype: An end of the junction differs from the germline gene, which may be a read error. The chain has TRBV5-1 and TRBJ2-5; the D gene could be TRBD1 or TRBD2 (5 bases each). The end of the DNA aligns better with TRBJ2-7, so the J call may be wrong. The CDR3 consists of 14 residues. Germline CDR1 is SGHRS and CDR2 is YFSETQ. The CDR3 DNA is TGCGCCGGCAGCTTGGTAGGGACGGTCTACGAGCAGTACTTC. It yields the protein CAGSLVGTVYEQYF.

This clonotype showed up just a few times. The V and J genes are TRBV28 and TRBJ2-5, with 11 bases matching TRBD2. The DNA end is more similar to TRBJ2-7, so the J call may be wrong. Germline CDR1 reads MDHEN; CDR2 reads SYDVKM. The CDR3 spans 14 residues. In nucleotides, the CDR3 is TGTGCCAGCAACCTTAGCGGGAGGGCCACCGAGCAGTACTTC. This gives the protein CASNLSGRATEQYF.

The chain combines TRBV29-1 with TRBJ2-7; TRBD1 matches at 8 bases. The CDR3 is made up of 13 amino acids. Germline CDR1 SQVTM, CDR2 ANQGSEA. J was trimmed by 4 bases and V by 7 bases; bases with no gene match: 9. The CDR3 bases are TGCAGCGCCAGATCCAGGGGGCCTTACGAGCAGTACTTC. This encodes CSARSRGPYEQYF.

Concerning this clonotype: Since a much larger clone is just one base distant, this may be a read error. The chain employs TRBV28 and TRBJ2-3; TRBD2 matches at 12 bases. In germline, CDR1 is MDHEN, CDR2 SYDVKM. J gave up 3 bases and V 11 bases, and 3 bases lay outside the gene matches. The CDR3 has 13 amino acids. The CDR3 DNA is TGTGCCTGCCTAGCGGGAGGGACAGATACGCAGTATTTT. Translation: CACLAGGTDTQYF.

J is TRBJ1-5 and V is TRBV20-1, with no clear D. Trimming removed 5 bases at V and 5 bases at J, with 13 bases between. The CDR3 is made up of 13 amino acids. Per germline, CDR1 DFQATT and CDR2 SNEGSKA (reference sequence). In DNA, the CDR3 is TGCAGTGCTCCTGAGGGAATTTATCAGCCCCAGCATTTT. Its protein product is CSAPEGIYQPQHF.

Note on this clonotype: A much more abundant neighbour one base away suggests this may be a read error. The V call is TRBV5-1, the J call TRBJ2-4; TRBD1 is a possible D gene (5 bases). The CDR3 runs 15 residues. Looked up from germline, CDR1 is SGHRS and CDR2 is YFSETQ. The V gene lost 0 bases and the J gene lost 1 base, with 8 bases spanning the gap. The CDR3 here is CASSLEGWAKNIQYF. CDR3 bases: TGCGCCAGCAGCTTGGAGGGGTGGGCCAAAAACATTCAGTACTTC.

The chain recombines TRBV27 with TRBJ2-5, with D perhaps assigned TRBD1 or TRBD2 (5 bases each). The V end lost 3 bases, the J end lost 6 bases, and 14 bases lay between the germline ends. The CDR3 loop spans 14 amino acids. The germline V gene encodes CDR1 MNHEY and CDR2 SMNVEV (reference sequence). CDR3 amino acids: CASSFWSGTKTQYF. In nucleotides, the CDR3 is TGTGCCAGCAGTTTTTGGTCGGGGACCAAGACCCAGTACTTC.

This clonotype was recorded once. J is TRBJ2-7 and V is TRBV30; D is unresolved. The V end was cut by 0 bases, the J end by 4 bases, with 7 bases between. Germline V lookup: CDR1 GTSNPN, CDR2 SVGIG (reference sequence). The CDR3 contains 12 residues. The chain's CDR3 is CAWSVNQYEQYF. CDR3 DNA sequence: TGTGCCTGGAGTGTCAACCAATACGAGCAGTACTTC.

This clonotype was counted between two and nine times. The rearrangement links TRBV20-1 to TRBJ2-5; perhaps TRBD1 as D (5 bases). Germline loops: CDR1 DFQATT, CDR2 SNEGSKA (reference sequence). The CDR3 covers 13 residues. Trimming stripped 5 bases from V and 5 bases from J, with 15 bases between. The CDR3 loop is CSAPTGAGETQYF. In nucleotides, the CDR3 is TGCAGTGCTCCCACCGGCGCAGGGGAGACCCAGTACTTC.

The chain couples TRBV15 to TRBJ1-2; TRBD1 might be the D (5 bases). CDR1 is LNHNV, CDR2 YYDKDF, per germline (reference sequence). CDR3 length equals 17 residues. The germline V and J ends were trimmed by 0 bases and 4 bases, with 18 bases remaining between them. The CDR3 loop reads CATSRDLRQSVPYGYTF. In DNA form, the CDR3 reads TGTGCCACCAGCAGAGATTTAAGACAGTCCGTGCCCTATGGCTACACCTTC. The full variable domain, completed using reference TRBV15 and TRBJ1-2, is DAMVIQNPRYQVTQFGKPVTLSCSQTLNHNVMYWYQQKSSQAPKLLFHYYDKDFNNEADTPDNFQSRRPNTSFCFLDIRSPGLGDTAMYLCATSRDLRQSVPYGYTFGSGTRLTVV.

The rearrangement uses TRBV27 and TRBJ2-1; 7 positions agree with TRBD2. The CDR3 covers 15 residues. Germline V CDR1 and CDR2: MNHEY, SMNVEV (reference sequence). After removal of 3 bases from V and 5 bases from J, the junction contained 7 bases not matched to a gene. In nucleotides, the CDR3 is TGTGCCAGCAGTTTCGTGGGAGGGCCTGACAATGAGCAGTTCTTC. It codes for CASSFVGGPDNEQFF.

The chain has TRBV7-9 and TRBJ2-3, with 7 nucleotides matching TRBD1. CDR1 is SEHNR and CDR2 is FQNEAQ in the germline V gene (reference sequence). This CDR3 region has 14 residues. V lost 5 bases to trimming and J lost 14 bases; unmatched junction nucleotides: 16. The CDR3 DNA is TGTGCCAGCAGCCGACAGGGACCCCACAGATACGCGTATTTT. The encoded protein is CASSRQGPHRYAYF.

Concerning this clonotype: A junction boundary mismatches the germline segment, possibly from a read error. V gene TRBV3-1 combines with J gene TRBJ1-2; possible D gene TRBD1, 6 bases. CDR1 and CDR2 (germline): LGHDT, YNNKEL (reference sequence). The CDR3 is made up of 13 amino acids. This CDR3 is CAGSQDGGLGYTF. CDR3 DNA sequence: TGTGCCGGCAGCCAAGATGGGGGGCTTGGCTACACCTTC.

The chain combines TRBV2 with TRBJ2-2; TRBD1 is a possible D gene (6 bases). This CDR3 has 14 amino acids. Germline V gene data show CDR1 as SNHLY and CDR2 as FYNNEI. The ends were cut back, 0 bases at V and 6 bases at J, with 8 bases in the middle. Written as DNA, the CDR3 is TGTGCCAGCAGTGAAGCTCCAGGGGCCGGGGAGCTGTTTTTT. This translates into CASSEAPGAGELFF.

The chain joins TRBV20-1 to TRBJ1-5; 8 bases fit TRBD1. This CDR3 has 15 residues. Germline V gene lookup returns CDR1 DFQATT and CDR2 SNEGSKA (reference sequence). V lost 5 bases, J lost 5 bases, and 11 bases stayed unmatched. The CDR3 DNA is TGCAGTGCTCCCGGGGGCAGGGGGCCCGATCAGCCCCAGCATTTT. As protein: CSAPGGRGPDQPQHF.

The chain recombines TRBV19 with TRBJ2-5, with D maybe TRBD1 (6 bases). CDR1 is LNHDA, CDR2 SQIVND, per germline (reference sequence). V was shortened by 5 bases and J by 1 base, with 8 bases between the two germline ends. The CDR3 runs 13 residues. In DNA, the CDR3 is TGTGCCAGTAGTGCCAGGGGCCAAGAGACCCAGTACTTC. The encoded protein is CASSARGQETQYF.

The V call is TRBV20-1, the J call TRBJ1-5, with D possibly matching TRBD1 (6 bases). This CDR3 region has 15 residues. V was trimmed by 2 bases and J by 2 bases, leaving 13 bases between them. Germline CDR1 DFQATT, CDR2 SNEGSKA (reference sequence). The CDR3 bases are TGCAGTGCTAGACGGGCGGGGGCTGGCAATCAGCCCCAGCATTTT. Its protein product is CSARRAGAGNQPQHF.

This clonotype appeared a few times. The rearrangement joins TRBV9 to TRBJ2-3, with D possibly TRBD2 on 5 matching bases. V was shortened by 4 bases and J by 0 bases, with 12 bases between the two germline ends. CDR1 SGDLS and CDR2 YYNGEE come from the germline V gene. This CDR3 spans 15 amino acids. Here the CDR3 reads CASSSGLSSTDTQYF. The CDR3 DNA reads as TGTGCCAGCAGCTCAGGACTGAGTAGCACAGATACGCAGTATTTT.

In this sample, this clonotype turned up a few times. The gene calls are TRBV7-9 and TRBJ1-2, with 7 bases matching TRBD1. CDR1 and CDR2 from the germline V gene are SEHNR and FQNEAQ (reference sequence). J gave up 7 bases and V 3 bases, and 17 bases lay outside the gene matches. The CDR3 runs to 17 residues. Here the CDR3 reads CASSLGDSMGRRGGYTF. DNA of the CDR3: TGTGCCAGCAGCTTGGGGGACAGCATGGGACGAAGAGGTGGCTACACCTTC. The variable domain in full, with the rest retrieved from reference TRBV7-9 and TRBJ1-2, is DTGVSQNPRHKITKRGQNVTFRCDPISEHNRLYWYRQTLGQGPEFLTYFQNEAQLEKSRLLSDRFSAERPKGSFSTLEIQRTEQGDSAMYLCASSLGDSMGRRGGYTFGSGTRLTVV.

The chain combines TRBV6-1 with TRBJ2-4, with D tentatively TRBD1 (6 bases). The J call may be mistaken, given a closer DNA end match to TRBJ2-7. The CDR3 has 12 residues. Germline V gives CDR1 MNHNS, CDR2 SASEGT. The CDR3 here is CASTHRVYEQYF. In DNA, the CDR3 is TGTGCCAGCACCCACAGGGTTTACGAGCAGTACTTC.

CDR3 residues: CASSLDPGGEQYF. DNA for the CDR3: TGCGCCAGCAGCTTGGACCCGGGTGGCGAGCAGTACTTC. The V and J genes are TRBV5-1 and TRBJ2-4, with D uncertain. The DNA end favors TRBJ2-7, so the J call may be wrong. CDR1 and CDR2 (germline): SGHRS, YFSETQ. The CDR3 length is 13 residues.

With regard to this clonotype: A junction end diverges from the germline sequence, so it may reflect a read error. The V call is TRBV28, the J call TRBJ1-6; TRBD1 is a possible D gene (5 bases). Germline V gene data show CDR1 as MDHEN and CDR2 as SYDVKM. The CDR3 runs to 14 residues. The DNA of the CDR3 is TGTGCTAGCAGTCTCGGGACCTATAATTCACCCCCCCACTTT. Residues: CASSLGTYNSPPHF.

A few counts support this clonotype. This rearrangement joins TRBV11-3 to TRBJ2-7; D unclear. Germline V gives CDR1 SGHNT, CDR2 YENEEA. The V end lost 5 bases, the J end lost 5 bases, and 16 bases lay between the germline ends. CDR3 size: 14 residues. DNA of the CDR3: TGTGCCAGCAGCCTCTCCCGCGGTGTCCACGAGCAGTACTTC. Translated: CASSLSRGVHEQYF.

The chain employs TRBV5-1 and TRBJ2-1; D unresolved. The better agreement between TRBJ2-7 and the DNA end casts doubt on the J call. Germline CDR1 SGHRS, CDR2 YFSETQ. CDR3 length equals 15 residues. The CDR3 nucleotides are TGCGCCAGCAGCTTGCAGCCCGCCTCCTACAATGAGCAGTACTTC. Protein: CASSLQPASYNEQYF.